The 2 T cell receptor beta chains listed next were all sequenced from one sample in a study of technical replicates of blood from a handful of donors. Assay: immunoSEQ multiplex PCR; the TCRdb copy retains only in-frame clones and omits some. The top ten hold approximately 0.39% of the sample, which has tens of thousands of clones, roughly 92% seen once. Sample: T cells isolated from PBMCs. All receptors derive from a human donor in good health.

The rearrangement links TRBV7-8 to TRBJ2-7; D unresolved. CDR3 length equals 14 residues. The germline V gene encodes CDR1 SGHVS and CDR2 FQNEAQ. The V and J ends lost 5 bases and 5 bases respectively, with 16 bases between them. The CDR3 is CASSLEVVYNEQYF. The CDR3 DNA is TGTGCCAGCAGCCTCGAGGTAGTTTATAACGAGCAGTACTTC.

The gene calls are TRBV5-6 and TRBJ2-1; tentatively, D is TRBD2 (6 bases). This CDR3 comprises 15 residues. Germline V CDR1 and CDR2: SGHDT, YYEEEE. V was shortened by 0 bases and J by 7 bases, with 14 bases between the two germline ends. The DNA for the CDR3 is TGTGCCAGCAGCTTGGCACCGGGACTGGAGAATGAGCAGTTCTTC. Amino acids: CASSLAPGLENEQFF.